These 4 T cell receptor beta chains were all obtained from the same sample, sequenced in a study of blood T cell repertoires in COVID-19. Generated by immunoSEQ multiplex PCR, the TCRdb table keeps only in-frame clones and is missing some. The table shows approximately 100,000 clones, with around 90% occurring only once. The sequenced material came from peripheral blood. All receptors derive from a man aged 65 to 85 with acute or convalescent COVID-19.

The genes are TRBV19 and TRBJ2-7; TRBD1 agrees at 11 bases. Germline values: CDR1 LNHDA, CDR2 SQIVND (reference sequence). Trimming removed 4 bases from V and 6 bases from J; junction bases left unmatched: 5. The CDR3 runs 14 residues. The chain's CDR3 is CASSTPGTGGEQYF. The DNA of the CDR3 is TGTGCCAGTAGTACCCCCGGGACAGGGGGCGAGCAGTACTTC.

V gene TRBV6-5 combines with J gene TRBJ2-7; a possible D gene is TRBD2 (5 bases). Trimming pared 5 bases from V and 7 bases from J, leaving 9 bases between. The germline gives CDR1 MNHEY, CDR2 SVGAGI. This CDR3 comprises 11 residues. The CDR3 DNA sequence: TGTGCCAGCAGTCGAGGGTCGGAGCAGTACTTC. This gives the protein CASSRGSEQYF.

The V call is TRBV5-1, the J call TRBJ2-7, with 7 bases aligning to TRBD1. CDR3 length: 12 residues. In germline, CDR1 is SGHRS, CDR2 YFSETQ. J gave up 12 bases and V 2 bases, and 8 bases lay outside the gene matches. CDR3 in amino acids: CASSLSGTVLYF. The CDR3 nucleotides read TGCGCCAGCAGCTTATCCGGGACAGTACTGTACTTC.

This clone was counted between two and nine times. This rearrangement joins TRBV4-2 to TRBJ2-3; 8 bases are a match to TRBD2. The CDR3 is made up of 18 amino acids. CDR1 LGHNA and CDR2 YNFKEQ come from the germline V gene. The ends lost 4 bases at V and 1 base at J; junction bases unmatched: 13. CDR3 sequence (DNA): TGTGCCAGCAGCCCTCTATCGAGCGGGAGTTCCGGCACAGATACGCAGTATTTT. This gives the protein CASSPLSSGSSGTDTQYF.